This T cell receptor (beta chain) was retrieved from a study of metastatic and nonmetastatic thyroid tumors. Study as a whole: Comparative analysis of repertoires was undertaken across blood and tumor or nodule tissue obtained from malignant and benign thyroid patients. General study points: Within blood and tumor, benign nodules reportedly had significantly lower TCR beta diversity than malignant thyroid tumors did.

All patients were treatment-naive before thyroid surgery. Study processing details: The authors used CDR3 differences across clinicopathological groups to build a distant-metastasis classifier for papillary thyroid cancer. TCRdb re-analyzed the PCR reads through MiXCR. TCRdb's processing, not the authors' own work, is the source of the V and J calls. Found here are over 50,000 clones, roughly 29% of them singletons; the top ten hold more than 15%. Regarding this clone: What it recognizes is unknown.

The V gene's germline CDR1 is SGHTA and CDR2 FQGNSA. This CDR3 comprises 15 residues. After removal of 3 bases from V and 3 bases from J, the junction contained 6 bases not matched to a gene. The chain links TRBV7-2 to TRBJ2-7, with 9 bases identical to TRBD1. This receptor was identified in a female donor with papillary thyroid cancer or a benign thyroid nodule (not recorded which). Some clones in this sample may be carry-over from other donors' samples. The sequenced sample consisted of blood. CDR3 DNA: TGTGCCAGCAGCTTGGCGGGGACAGGGAACTACGAGCAGTACTTC. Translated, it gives CASSLAGTGNYEQYF.